These 30 T cell receptor beta chains share one sample of origin, sequenced in a study of blood T cell repertoires in COVID-19. Profiled with immunoSEQ multiplex PCR; TCRdb holds only in-frame clones, not every one. The data show roughly 130,000 clones, 80% to 85% seen once. Material for sequencing was peripheral blood. These TCRs come from a woman aged 25 to 39 who had recovered from COVID-19.

Only one count was recorded for this clone. The rearrangement uses TRBV2 and TRBJ1-1, with D uncertain. The CDR3 is 14 amino acids. Trimming removed 6 bases at V and 3 bases at J, with 14 bases between. Germline V gene lookup returns CDR1 SNHLY and CDR2 FYNNEI. The CDR3 sequence is CASSAMPGDTEAFF. Here the CDR3 DNA reads TGTGCCAGCAGCGCTATGCCCGGGGACACTGAAGCTTTCTTT.

This clone was counted between two and nine times. The chain links TRBV5-1 to TRBJ1-2; a weak D match, TRBD1 (5 bases). Trimming left V 0 bases short and J 6 bases short, with 9 bases between. The CDR3 runs 13 residues. The V gene's germline CDR1 is SGHRS and CDR2 YFSETQ. CDR3 amino acids: CASSLAGIDGYTF. CDR3 DNA sequence: TGCGCCAGCAGCTTGGCAGGGATCGATGGCTACACCTTC.

This chain joins TRBV5-1 and TRBJ2-2, with 9 bases identical to TRBD1. After removal of 5 bases from V and 3 bases from J, the junction contained 5 bases not matched to a gene. This CDR3 is built from 15 residues. Per the germline V gene, CDR1 is SGHRS and CDR2 is YFSETQ. CDR3 amino acids: CASSLTGGDTGELFF. DNA for the CDR3: TGCGCCAGCAGTTTGACAGGGGGGGACACCGGGGAGCTGTTTTTT.

This chain links TRBV2 with TRBJ1-4; 9 bases fit TRBD1. The junction had 2 bases not matched to a gene; V was cut back by 3 bases and J by 6 bases. The CDR3 contains 14 residues. CDR1 and CDR2 (germline): SNHLY, FYNNEI. CDR3 loop: CASSDRTGDEKLFF. The CDR3 DNA sequence: TGTGCCAGCAGTGATAGGACAGGGGATGAAAAACTGTTTTTT.

The chain is built from TRBV7-9 and TRBJ1-4; tentative D call: TRBD1 (5 bases). The V end was cut by 1 base, the J end by 6 bases, with 12 bases between. Per germline, CDR1 SEHNR and CDR2 FQNEAQ (reference sequence). This CDR3 is 15 amino acids long. In DNA, the CDR3 is TGTGCCAGCAGCTTAGATCGCGGAGGGGATGAAAAACTGTTTTTT. This translates into CASSLDRGGDEKLFF.

V gene TRBV9 combines with J gene TRBJ2-5; D is ambiguous. The V gene lost 3 bases and the J gene lost 5 bases, with 11 bases spanning the gap. This CDR3 has 13 amino acids. CDR1 and CDR2 (germline): SGDLS, YYNGEE. The CDR3 reads CASSASDGETQYF. DNA of the CDR3: TGTGCCAGCAGCGCCTCCGACGGGGAGACCCAGTACTTC.

This chain links TRBV5-6 with TRBJ2-7; 9 bases are shared with TRBD1. The germline V gene has CDR1 SGHDT and CDR2 YYEEEE. The CDR3 sequence is 15 residues long. V was pared by 1 base and J by 2 bases, with 4 bases of the junction left unmatched. Written as DNA, the CDR3 is TGTGCCAGCAGCTTGCCCGGGACAGGGACCTACGAGCAGTACTTC. This sequence encodes CASSLPGTGTYEQYF. Full variable domain (remainder filled in from reference TRBV5-6 and TRBJ2-7): DAGVTQSPTHLIKTRGQQVTLRCSPKSGHDTVSWYQQALGQGPQFIFQYYEEEERQRGNFPDRFSGHQFPNYSSELNVNALLLGDSALYLCASSLPGTGTYEQYFGPGTRLTVT.

The table lists this clone with many counts. V gene TRBV7-2 combines with J gene TRBJ2-5; D is possibly TRBD2 (5 bases). The CDR3 is 13 amino acids. From germline, CDR1 is SGHTA and CDR2 FQGNSA. The V gene lost 1 base and the J gene lost 3 bases, with 6 bases spanning the gap. CDR3 DNA sequence: TGTGCCAGCAGCTTAGAAGCGGAAGAGACCCAGTACTTC. Amino acids: CASSLEAEETQYF.

V and J are TRBV7-2 and TRBJ2-3; D is unclear. This CDR3 has 12 residues. V was clipped by 1 base and J by 4 bases, with 3 bases between them. The germline gives CDR1 SGHTA, CDR2 FQGNSA. CDR3 nucleotide sequence: TGTGCCAGCAGCTTAGGCGCAGATACGCAGTATTTT. Translating gives CASSLGADTQYF.

This clone was observed many times. The chain recombines TRBV25-1 with TRBJ2-7, with a tentative D call TRBD1 (6 bases). CDR3 length: 13 amino acids. Trimming removed 4 bases from V and 2 bases from J, with 9 bases in between. CDR1 is MGHDK and CDR2 is SYGVNS in the germline V gene. CDR3 residues: CASSVTGTYEQYF. CDR3 bases: TGTGCCAGCAGTGTTACAGGGACCTACGAGCAGTACTTC.

The chain uses TRBV7-6 and TRBJ2-7; D is possibly TRBD1 (6 bases). Trimming shortened V by 1 base and J by 0 bases, and 13 bases separated the two germline ends. Germline loops: CDR1 SGHVS, CDR2 FNYEAQ. The CDR3 contains 16 residues. CDR3 nucleotides: TGTGCCAGCAGCTTAGTTCTGGGGGCAAGCTCCTACGAGCAGTACTTC. Translation gives CASSLVLGASSYEQYF.

This sequence joins TRBV5-1 and TRBJ2-5; 12 bases line up with TRBD2. The length of the CDR3 is 14 residues. From germline, CDR1 is SGHRS and CDR2 YFSETQ. After removal of 3 bases from V and 5 bases from J, the junction contained 2 bases not matched to a gene. The CDR3 is CASSSGLAGETQYF. CDR3 coding DNA: TGCGCCAGCAGCTCCGGACTAGCGGGGGAGACCCAGTACTTC. Variable domain in full (rest from reference TRBV5-1 and TRBJ2-5): KAGVTQTPRYLIKTRGQQVTLSCSPISGHRSVSWYQQTPGQGLQFLFEYFSETQRNKGNFPGRFSGRQFSNSRSEMNVSTLELGDSALYLCASSSGLAGETQYFGPGTRLLVL.

This chain joins TRBV30 and TRBJ1-2; 12 nucleotides align to TRBD1. The germline V gene has CDR1 GTSNPN and CDR2 SVGIG (reference sequence). This CDR3 contains 13 residues. Trimming cost V 3 bases and J 8 bases; bases outside gene matches: 4. CDR3 amino acids: CAWRGQGAVGYTF. CDR3 sequence (DNA): TGTGCCTGGAGGGGACAGGGGGCGGTCGGCTACACCTTC.

This sequence joins TRBV6-5 and TRBJ1-1, with D tentatively TRBD1 (5 bases). Trimming took 6 bases from V and 1 from J, leaving 15 bases between them. CDR3 size: 15 residues. Germline values: CDR1 MNHEY, CDR2 SVGAGI. The CDR3 DNA sequence: TGTGCCAGCAGACTGGGGAGGGGCAGGAACACTGAAGCTTTCTTT. Protein: CASRLGRGRNTEAFF.

The V gene is TRBV6-5, the J gene TRBJ1-5; D ambiguous. The CDR3 is 14 residues long. Trimming took 8 bases from V and 2 from J, leaving 13 bases between them. Germline assignment: CDR1 MNHEY and CDR2 SVGAGI. CDR3 protein: CASFDRRGNQPQHF. The CDR3 DNA sequence: TGTGCCAGCTTCGACCGGAGGGGCAATCAGCCCCAGCATTTT.

This clone was observed a handful of times. The chain is built from TRBV4-1 and TRBJ1-1; no clear D. Germline V gene data show CDR1 as MGHRA and CDR2 as YSYEKL. The V gene lost 4 bases and the J gene lost 4 bases, with 19 bases spanning the gap. The CDR3 has 16 residues. The CDR3: CASSPGYGGRGTEAFF. CDR3 nucleotides: TGCGCCAGCAGCCCCGGGTACGGAGGACGAGGCACTGAAGCTTTCTTT.

This chain links TRBV7-9 with TRBJ1-2; D is unclear. This CDR3 has 11 amino acids. The V end was cut by 8 bases, the J end by 7 bases, with 11 bases between. Germline V gene sequence: CDR1 SEHNR, CDR2 FQNEAQ (reference sequence). The CDR3 DNA is TGTGCCAGCGGCGCGGGATTTGGCTACACCTTC. As protein: CASGAGFGYTF.

The gene calls are TRBV12-3 or TRBV12-4 and TRBJ2-7; TRBD1 matches at 10 bases. V trimming: 5 bases; J trimming: 4 bases; junction bases outside the gene matches: 2. There are 13 residues in the CDR3. Here the CDR3 reads CASSRTGGYEQYF. Here the CDR3 DNA reads TGTGCCAGCAGTCGGACAGGGGGATACGAGCAGTACTTC.

The J gene is TRBJ2-1, the V gene TRBV19; 9 positions agree with TRBD2. Looked up from germline, CDR1 is LNHDA and CDR2 is SQIVND (reference sequence). This CDR3 is built from 17 residues. J gave up 0 bases and V 7 bases, and 10 bases lay outside the gene matches. CDR3 sequence (DNA): TGTGCCAGTATTAGGCTAGCGGGACTGAGCTCCTACAATGAGCAGTTCTTC. Amino acids: CASIRLAGLSSYNEQFF.

This clone was seen only once. This chain joins TRBV5-1 and TRBJ2-4; D perhaps matches TRBD1 (5 bases). The germline V and J ends were trimmed by 5 bases and 2 bases, with 14 bases remaining between them. This CDR3 spans 15 amino acids. Germline CDR1 reads SGHRS; CDR2 reads YFSETQ. The CDR3 nucleotides read TGCGCCAGCAGTTATATTCAGGGCTCCAAAAACATTCAGTACTTC. This codes for CASSYIQGSKNIQYF.

The rearrangement links TRBV11-3 to TRBJ1-1; 8 nucleotides align to TRBD1. This CDR3 is built from 14 residues. The V gene end was trimmed by 4 bases and the J gene end by 4 bases; junction bases not matched to a gene: 5. Germline V gene lookup returns CDR1 SGHNT and CDR2 YENEEA. The CDR3: CASSSRQGSTEAFF. Written as DNA, the CDR3 is TGTGCCAGCAGCTCCCGACAGGGGTCCACTGAAGCTTTCTTT.

The chain couples TRBV29-1 to TRBJ2-6, with D possibly TRBD2 on 5 matching bases. Germline assignment: CDR1 SQVTM and CDR2 ANQGSEA. The CDR3 is made up of 16 amino acids. V was clipped by 0 bases and J by 0 bases, with 9 bases between them. CDR3: CSVEDRGRSGANVLTF. For the CDR3, the DNA is TGCAGCGTTGAAGATCGAGGGCGCTCTGGGGCCAACGTCCTGACTTTC.

The rearrangement links TRBV29-1 to TRBJ2-3, with 7 bases identical to TRBD2. This CDR3 is built from 13 residues. V lost 1 base to trimming and J lost 10 bases; unmatched junction nucleotides: 8. Germline-derived CDR1 and CDR2 are SQVTM and ANQGSEA. CDR3 region: CSVEGGGMRAQYF. In DNA form, the CDR3 reads TGCAGCGTTGAAGGGGGAGGGATGAGGGCGCAGTATTTT.

This chain uses TRBV10-1 with TRBJ2-7; 9 bases are a match to TRBD1. The J segment lost 4 bases and the V segment lost 10 bases, leaving 17 bases of the junction unmatched. The germline gives CDR1 WNHNN, CDR2 SYGVQD (reference sequence). The CDR3 is 16 amino acids. CDR3 DNA: TGCGCCAACCCATTTTATCTCCGGGACAGGGTTTACGAGCAGTACTTC. Its translation is CANPFYLRDRVYEQYF.

The chain carries TRBV16 and TRBJ2-3; a possible D gene is TRBD1 (6 bases). Trimming stripped 3 bases from V and 6 bases from J, with 13 bases between. The CDR3 consists of 14 residues. Germline V gene sequence: CDR1 KGHSY, CDR2 FQNENV. CDR3 protein: CASSQSSGADTQYF. The CDR3 nucleotides read TGTGCCAGCAGCCAGTCTTCAGGGGCGGATACGCAGTATTTT.

CDR3 protein: CATSRGDQETQYF. Written as DNA, the CDR3 is TGTGCCACCAGCAGAGGAGACCAAGAGACCCAGTACTTC. The genes are TRBV15 and TRBJ2-5; D gene uncertain. The germline V and J ends were trimmed by 1 base and 0 bases, with 3 bases remaining between them. CDR3 length equals 13 residues. CDR1 is LNHNV, CDR2 YYDKDF, per germline (reference sequence).

This chain connects TRBV5-6 to TRBJ2-7; D perhaps matches TRBD2 (6 bases). There are 15 residues in the CDR3. The V end was cut by 4 bases, the J end by 2 bases, with 16 bases between. Germline CDR1 is SGHDT and CDR2 is YYEEEE. CDR3 nucleotide sequence: TGTGCCAGCAGCCTGAGAGGGGAGGCCACCTACGAGCAGTACTTC. Residues: CASSLRGEATYEQYF.

The chain joins TRBV6-5 to TRBJ2-7; 8 nucleotides agree with TRBD1. Germline V gives CDR1 MNHEY, CDR2 SVGAGI. This CDR3 spans 12 amino acids. V was pared by 7 bases and J by 3 bases, with 2 bases of the junction left unmatched. CDR3 nucleotide sequence: TGTGCCAGCACCGGACAGGGCTACGAGCAGTACTTC. This sequence encodes CASTGQGYEQYF.

The J gene is TRBJ2-3, the V gene TRBV7-9; possible D gene TRBD2, 5 bases. CDR1 and CDR2 (germline): SEHNR, FQNEAQ (reference sequence). Trimming removed 4 bases from V and 6 bases from J, with 14 bases in between. CDR3 size: 14 residues. The CDR3, as DNA: TGTGCCAGCAGCTCCTTTACTAGATCGGATACGCAGTATTTT. Translation gives CASSSFTRSDTQYF.

The V call is TRBV6-5, the J call TRBJ1-5, with 9 bases identical to TRBD1. The germline V gene has CDR1 MNHEY and CDR2 SVGAGI. The CDR3 consists of 15 residues. Trimming cost V 6 bases and J 2 bases; bases outside gene matches: 5. CDR3 DNA: TGTGCCAGCAGGATGGACAGGGGAGGCAATCAGCCCCAGCATTTT. Its protein product is CASRMDRGGNQPQHF.